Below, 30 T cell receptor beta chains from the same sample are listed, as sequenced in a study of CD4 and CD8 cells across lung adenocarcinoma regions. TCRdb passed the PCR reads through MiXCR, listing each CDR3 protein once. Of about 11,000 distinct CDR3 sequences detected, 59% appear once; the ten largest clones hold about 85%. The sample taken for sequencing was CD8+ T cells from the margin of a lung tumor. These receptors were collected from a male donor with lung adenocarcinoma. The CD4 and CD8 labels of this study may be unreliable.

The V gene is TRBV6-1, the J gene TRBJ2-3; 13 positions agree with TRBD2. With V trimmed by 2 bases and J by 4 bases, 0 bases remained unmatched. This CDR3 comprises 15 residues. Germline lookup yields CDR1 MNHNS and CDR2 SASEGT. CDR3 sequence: CASSETSGGADTQYF. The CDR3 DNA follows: TGTGCCAGCAGTGAAACTAGCGGGGGGGCAGATACGCAGTATTTT.

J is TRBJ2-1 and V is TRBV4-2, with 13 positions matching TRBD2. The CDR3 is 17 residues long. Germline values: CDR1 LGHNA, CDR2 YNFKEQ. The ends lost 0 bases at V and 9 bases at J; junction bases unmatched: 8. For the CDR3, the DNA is TGTGCCAGCAGCCAAGAACCAGGACTAGCGGGAGTGTCTGAGCAGTTCTTC. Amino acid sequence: CASSQEPGLAGVSEQFF.

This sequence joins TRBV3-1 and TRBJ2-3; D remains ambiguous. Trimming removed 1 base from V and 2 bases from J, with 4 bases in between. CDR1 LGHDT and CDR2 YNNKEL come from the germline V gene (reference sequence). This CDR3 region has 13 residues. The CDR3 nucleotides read TGTGCCAGCAGCCAAGGACACACAGATACGCAGTATTTT. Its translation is CASSQGHTDTQYF.

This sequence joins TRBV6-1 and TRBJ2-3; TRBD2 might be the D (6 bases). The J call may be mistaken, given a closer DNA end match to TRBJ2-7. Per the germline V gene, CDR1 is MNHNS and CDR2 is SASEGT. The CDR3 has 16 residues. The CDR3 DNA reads TGTGCCAGCAGTGAAGCGGGGCCGGGGGTCGAGGATACGCAGTACTTC. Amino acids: CASSEAGPGVEDTQYF.

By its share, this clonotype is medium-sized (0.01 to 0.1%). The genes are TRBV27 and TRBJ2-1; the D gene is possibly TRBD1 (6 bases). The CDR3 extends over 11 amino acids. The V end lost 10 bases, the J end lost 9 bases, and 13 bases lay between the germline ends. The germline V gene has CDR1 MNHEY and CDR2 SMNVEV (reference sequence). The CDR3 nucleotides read TGTGCCATTAGGCAGGGGTCTGAGCAGTTCTTC. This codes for CAIRQGSEQFF.

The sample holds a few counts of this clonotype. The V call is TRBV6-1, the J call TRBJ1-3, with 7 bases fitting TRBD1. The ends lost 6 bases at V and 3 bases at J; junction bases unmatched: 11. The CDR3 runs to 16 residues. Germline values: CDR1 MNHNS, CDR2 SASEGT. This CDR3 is CASSPVQGLGGNTIYF. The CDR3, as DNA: TGTGCCAGCAGCCCTGTACAGGGGCTCGGTGGAAACACCATATATTTT.

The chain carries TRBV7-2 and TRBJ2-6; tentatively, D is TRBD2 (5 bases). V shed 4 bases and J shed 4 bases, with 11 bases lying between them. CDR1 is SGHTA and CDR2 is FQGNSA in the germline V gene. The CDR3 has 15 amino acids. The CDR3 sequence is CASSSEGSGANVLTF. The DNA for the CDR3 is TGTGCCAGCAGCTCTGAGGGTTCCGGGGCCAACGTCCTGACTTTC.

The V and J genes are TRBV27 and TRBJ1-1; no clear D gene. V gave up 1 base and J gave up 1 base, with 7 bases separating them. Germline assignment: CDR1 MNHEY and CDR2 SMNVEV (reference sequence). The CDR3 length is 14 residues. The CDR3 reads CASSLFGWNTEAFF. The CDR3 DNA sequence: TGTGCCAGCAGTTTATTTGGGTGGAACACTGAAGCTTTCTTT.

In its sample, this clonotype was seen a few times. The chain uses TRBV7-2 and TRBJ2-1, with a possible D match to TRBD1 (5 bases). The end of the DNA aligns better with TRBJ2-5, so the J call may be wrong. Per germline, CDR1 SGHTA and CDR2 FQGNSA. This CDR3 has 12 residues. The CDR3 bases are TGTGCCAGCAGCCCCCAGGGTGAGACCCAGTACTTC. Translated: CASSPQGETQYF.

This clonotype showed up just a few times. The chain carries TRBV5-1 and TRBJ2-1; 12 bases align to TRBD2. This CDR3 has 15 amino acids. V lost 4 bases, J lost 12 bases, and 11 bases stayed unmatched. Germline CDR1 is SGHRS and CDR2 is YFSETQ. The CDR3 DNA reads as TGCGCCAGCAGCCCCGGACTAGCGGGAAGGGGGCCGCAGTTCTTC. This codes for CASSPGLAGRGPQFF. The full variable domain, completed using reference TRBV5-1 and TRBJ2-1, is KAGVTQTPRYLIKTRGQQVTLSCSPISGHRSVSWYQQTPGQGLQFLFEYFSETQRNKGNFPGRFSGRQFSNSRSEMNVSTLELGDSALYLCASSPGLAGRGPQFFGPGTRLTVL.

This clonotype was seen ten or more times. CDR3 DNA sequence: TGCGCCAGCAGCCAAGTAGCGACTAGCGGTCTGGGGGATACGCAGTATTTT. This sequence encodes CASSQVATSGLGDTQYF. V usage is TRBV4-1 and J usage is TRBJ2-3; 9 bases line up with TRBD2. Germline CDR1 reads MGHRA; CDR2 reads YSYEKL. The CDR3 consists of 17 residues. The V segment lost 1 base and the J segment 6 bases; nucleotides outside the gene matches: 11.

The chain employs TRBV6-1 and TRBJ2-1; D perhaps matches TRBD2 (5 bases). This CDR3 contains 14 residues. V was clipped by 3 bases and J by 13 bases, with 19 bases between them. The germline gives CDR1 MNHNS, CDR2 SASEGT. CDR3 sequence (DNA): TGTGCCAGCAGTGATTACGGCATGGGAGAGACCCAGTTCTTC. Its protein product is CASSDYGMGETQFF.

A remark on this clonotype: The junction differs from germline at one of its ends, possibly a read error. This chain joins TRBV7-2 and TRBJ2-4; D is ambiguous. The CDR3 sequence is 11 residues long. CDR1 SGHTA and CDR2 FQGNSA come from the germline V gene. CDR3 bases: TGTGCCCGCAGCTCCTCAGATACGCAGTATTTC. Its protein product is CARSSSDTQYF.

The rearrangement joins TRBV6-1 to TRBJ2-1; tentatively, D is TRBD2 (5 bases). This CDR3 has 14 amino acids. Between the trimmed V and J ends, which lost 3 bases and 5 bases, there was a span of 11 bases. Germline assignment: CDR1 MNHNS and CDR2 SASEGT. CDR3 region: CASSEDWADNEQFF. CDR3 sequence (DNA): TGTGCCAGCAGTGAGGACTGGGCGGACAATGAGCAGTTCTTC.

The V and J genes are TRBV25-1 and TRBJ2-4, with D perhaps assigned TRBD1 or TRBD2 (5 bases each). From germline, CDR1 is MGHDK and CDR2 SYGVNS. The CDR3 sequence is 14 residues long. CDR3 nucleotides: TGTCCCGGCACGGGGCCAGGAGCCAAAAACACGCAGTACTTC. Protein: CPGTGPGAKNTQYF.

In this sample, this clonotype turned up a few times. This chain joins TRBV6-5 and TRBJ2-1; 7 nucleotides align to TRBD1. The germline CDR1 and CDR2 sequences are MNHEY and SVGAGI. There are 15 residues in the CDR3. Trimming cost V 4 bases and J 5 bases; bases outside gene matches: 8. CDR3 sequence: CASSSWTGVNNEQFF. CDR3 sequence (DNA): TGTGCCAGCAGTTCCTGGACAGGAGTTAACAATGAGCAGTTCTTC.

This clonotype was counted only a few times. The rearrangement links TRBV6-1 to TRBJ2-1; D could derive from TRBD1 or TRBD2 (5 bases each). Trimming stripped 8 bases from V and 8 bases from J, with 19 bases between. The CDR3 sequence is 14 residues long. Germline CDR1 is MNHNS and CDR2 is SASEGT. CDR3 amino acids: CASGGRAGRDEQFF. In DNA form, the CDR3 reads TGTGCCAGCGGGGGAAGGGCAGGGCGGGATGAGCAGTTCTTC.

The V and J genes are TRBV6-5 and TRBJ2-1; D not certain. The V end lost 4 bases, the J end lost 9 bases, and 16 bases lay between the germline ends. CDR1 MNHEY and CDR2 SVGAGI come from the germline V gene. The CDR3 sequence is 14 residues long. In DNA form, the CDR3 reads TGTGCCAGCAGTTCTGGACCGGGTACGGGTGAGCAGTTCTTC. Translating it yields CASSSGPGTGEQFF.

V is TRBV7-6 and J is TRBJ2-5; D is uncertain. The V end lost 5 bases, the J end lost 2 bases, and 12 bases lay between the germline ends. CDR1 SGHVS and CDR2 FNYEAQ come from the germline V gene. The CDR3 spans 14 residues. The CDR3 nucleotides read TGTGCCAGCAGCCCAACGGAGATACAAGAGACCCAGTACTTC. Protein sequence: CASSPTEIQETQYF.

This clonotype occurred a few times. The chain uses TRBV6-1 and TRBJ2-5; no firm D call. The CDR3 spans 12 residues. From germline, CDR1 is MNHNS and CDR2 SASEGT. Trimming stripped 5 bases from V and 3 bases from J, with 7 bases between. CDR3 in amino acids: CASSQLEETQYF. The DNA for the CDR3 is TGTGCCAGCAGTCAGCTTGAAGAGACCCAGTACTTC.

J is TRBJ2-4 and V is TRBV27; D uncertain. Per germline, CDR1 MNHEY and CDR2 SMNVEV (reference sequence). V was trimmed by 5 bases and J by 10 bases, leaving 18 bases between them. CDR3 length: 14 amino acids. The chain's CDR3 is CASSGRAAQEIQYF. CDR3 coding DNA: TGTGCCAGCAGTGGTCGGGCGGCCCAAGAGATTCAGTACTTC.

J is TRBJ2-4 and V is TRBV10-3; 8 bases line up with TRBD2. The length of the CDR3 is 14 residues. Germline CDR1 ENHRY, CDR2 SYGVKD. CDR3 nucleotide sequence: TGTGCGGGGATCGGGGGGGGTGACCAAAAGACTCAGTACTTC. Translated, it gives CAGIGGGDQKTQYF.

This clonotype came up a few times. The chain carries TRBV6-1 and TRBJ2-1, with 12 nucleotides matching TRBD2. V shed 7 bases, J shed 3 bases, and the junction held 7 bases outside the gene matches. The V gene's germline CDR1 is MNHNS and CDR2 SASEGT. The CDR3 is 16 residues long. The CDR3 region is CASMPSGGVIYNEQFF. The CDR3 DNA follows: TGTGCCAGCATGCCTAGCGGGGGGGTGATCTACAATGAGCAGTTCTTC.

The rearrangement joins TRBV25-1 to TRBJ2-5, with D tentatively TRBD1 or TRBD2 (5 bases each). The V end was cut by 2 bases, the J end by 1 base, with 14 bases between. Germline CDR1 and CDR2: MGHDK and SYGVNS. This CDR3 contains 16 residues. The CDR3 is CASSERGPGRQETQYF. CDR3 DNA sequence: TGTGCCAGCAGTGAAAGGGGACCCGGCCGCCAAGAGACCCAGTACTTC.

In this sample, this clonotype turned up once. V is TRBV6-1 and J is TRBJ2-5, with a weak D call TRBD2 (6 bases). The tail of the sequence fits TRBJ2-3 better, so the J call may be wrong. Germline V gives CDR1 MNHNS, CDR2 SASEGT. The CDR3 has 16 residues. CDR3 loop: CASRGPGRRVRETQYF. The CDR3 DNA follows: TGTGCCAGCAGGGGGCCCGGGAGACGGGTCCGGGAGACCCAGTATTTT.

The CDR3 DNA reads as TGTGCCAGCAGCGAGGCGGGAGGGGGGAGCCCAGGCACAGATACGCAGTATTTT. Translating gives CASSEAGGGSPGTDTQYF. The chain joins TRBV6-1 to TRBJ2-3; 9 nucleotides line up with TRBD2. The CDR3 runs to 18 residues. With V trimmed by 6 bases and J by 1 base, 14 bases remained unmatched. CDR1 is MNHNS, CDR2 SASEGT, per germline.

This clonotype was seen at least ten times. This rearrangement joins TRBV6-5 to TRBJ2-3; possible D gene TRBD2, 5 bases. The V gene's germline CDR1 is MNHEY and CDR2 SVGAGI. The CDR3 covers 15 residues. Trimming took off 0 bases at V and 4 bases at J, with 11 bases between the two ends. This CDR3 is CASSYSQSGPDTQYF. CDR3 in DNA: TGTGCCAGCAGTTACTCGCAAAGCGGCCCAGATACGCAGTATTTT.

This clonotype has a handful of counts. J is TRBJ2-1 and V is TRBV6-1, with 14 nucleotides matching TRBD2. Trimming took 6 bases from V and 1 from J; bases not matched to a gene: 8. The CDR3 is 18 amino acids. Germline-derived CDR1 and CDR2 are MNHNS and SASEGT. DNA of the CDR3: TGTGCCAGCAGAAAGACTAGCGGGGGGGTACCTTCCTACAATGAGCAGTTCTTC. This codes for CASRKTSGGVPSYNEQFF.

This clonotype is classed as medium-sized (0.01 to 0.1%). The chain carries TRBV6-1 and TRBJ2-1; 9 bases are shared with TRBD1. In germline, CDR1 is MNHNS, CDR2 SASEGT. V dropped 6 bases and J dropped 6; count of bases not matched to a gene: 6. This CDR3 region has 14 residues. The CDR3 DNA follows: TGTGCCAGCAGACTTGACAGGGGGGGCAATGAGCAGTTCTTC. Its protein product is CASRLDRGGNEQFF.

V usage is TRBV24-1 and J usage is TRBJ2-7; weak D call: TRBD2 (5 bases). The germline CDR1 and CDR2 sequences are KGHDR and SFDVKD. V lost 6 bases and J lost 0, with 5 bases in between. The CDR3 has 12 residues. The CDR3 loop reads CATSRGSYEQYF. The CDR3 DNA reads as TGTGCCACCAGTCGGGGCTCCTACGAGCAGTACTTC.